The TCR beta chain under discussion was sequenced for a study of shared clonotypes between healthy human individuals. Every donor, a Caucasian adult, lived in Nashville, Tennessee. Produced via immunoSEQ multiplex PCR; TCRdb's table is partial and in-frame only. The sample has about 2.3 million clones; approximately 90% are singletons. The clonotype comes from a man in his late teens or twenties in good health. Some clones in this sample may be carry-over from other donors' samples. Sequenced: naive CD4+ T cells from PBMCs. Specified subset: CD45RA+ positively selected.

The chain's CDR3 is CAWTLGGRYGYTF. DNA for the CDR3: TGTGCCTGGACCCTTGGGGGACGCTATGGCTACACCTTC. The chain combines TRBV30 with TRBJ1-2; possible D gene TRBD1, 5 bases. Between the trimmed V and J ends, which lost 4 bases and 4 bases, there was a span of 13 bases. The CDR3 length is 13 residues. Germline V lookup: CDR1 GTSNPN, CDR2 SVGIG (reference sequence). Using reference TRBV30 and TRBJ1-2 for the parts outside the CDR3, the full variable domain is SQTIHQWPATLVQPVGSPLSLECTVEGTSNPNLYWYRQAAGRGLQLLFYSVGIGQISSEVPQNLSASRPQDRQFILSSKKLLLSDSGFYLCAWTLGGRYGYTFGSGTRLTVV.